This passage covers 23 T cell receptor beta chains from one sample sequenced in a study of cytomegalovirus exposure and HLA in healthy donors (dated by TCRdb to about 2017). The protocol used for the library was the immunoSEQ multiplex PCR assay. Entries here come from immuneACCESS through TCRdb and include only in-frame sequences with V and J called. Some clones fail to appear in such tables; in the studies checked, an unresolved V gene covers under half of the shortfall, and the cause of the remainder is unknown. The sample table contains tens of thousands of clones; only one count was recorded for approximately 91% of them. The top ten clonotypes cover 2% to 2.5% of the sample. The sequenced sample consisted of PBMCs. The receptors derive from a man under 40 in good health and CMV-seronegative.

The rearrangement joins TRBV6-1 to TRBJ1-1, with 7 positions matching TRBD1. CDR3 length: 14 residues. CDR1 and CDR2 (germline): MNHNS, SASEGT. Losses at the gene ends were 5 bases for V and 2 bases for J; bases not matched to a gene: 5. CDR3 coding DNA: TGTGCCAGCAGTAAGGGACAGTCAAACACTGAAGCTTTCTTT. This codes for CASSKGQSNTEAFF.

V is TRBV14 and J is TRBJ2-7; maybe TRBD1 (6 bases). Trimming shortened V by 4 bases and J by 3 bases, and 16 bases separated the two germline ends. Germline CDR1 and CDR2: SGHDN and FVKESK. The CDR3 covers 15 residues. This CDR3 is CASSRAGVVDYEQYF. The CDR3 nucleotides read TGTGCCAGCAGCCGAGCAGGGGTCGTCGACTACGAGCAGTACTTC.

The table lists this clone with a count of one. This sequence joins TRBV28 and TRBJ1-1; weak D call: TRBD1 (6 bases). The CDR3 extends over 14 amino acids. V lost 5 bases to trimming and J lost 0 bases, with 10 bases between them. Germline CDR1 MDHEN, CDR2 SYDVKM. Here the CDR3 DNA reads TGTGCCAGCAGTCAAGCAGGGGTGAACACTGAAGCTTTCTTT. This codes for CASSQAGVNTEAFF.

The chain employs TRBV4-1 and TRBJ1-2; 11 bases are shared with TRBD1. The V gene's germline CDR1 is MGHRA and CDR2 YSYEKL. The CDR3 extends over 15 amino acids. V was clipped by 3 bases and J by 7 bases; unmatched bases: 7. The CDR3 coding sequence is TGCGCCAGCAGCCAGAGGACAGGGGGCGTCTCTGGCTACACCTTC. It yields the protein CASSQRTGGVSGYTF.

V gene TRBV27 combines with J gene TRBJ2-7, with 7 bases identical to TRBD1. Germline V CDR1 and CDR2: MNHEY, SMNVEV (reference sequence). V shed 6 bases and J 1 base; nucleotides not matched to a gene: 6. The CDR3 is made up of 14 amino acids. CDR3 in amino acids: CASRTLGQSYEQYF. The CDR3 DNA is TGTGCCAGCAGGACCCTGGGACAGTCCTACGAGCAGTACTTC.

The chain employs TRBV5-1 and TRBJ2-1; TRBD2 matches 12 bases. J was trimmed by 5 bases and V by 4 bases; bases with no gene match: 4. The germline CDR1 and CDR2 sequences are SGHRS and YFSETQ. The CDR3 has 15 residues. The CDR3 region is CASSILAGGNNEQFF. DNA for the CDR3: TGCGCCAGCAGCATACTAGCGGGAGGAAACAATGAGCAGTTCTTC.

This clone was picked up one time. The chain uses TRBV4-1 and TRBJ2-2, with 7 bases that match TRBD2. CDR1 is MGHRA and CDR2 is YSYEKL in the germline V gene. After removal of 3 bases from V and 0 bases from J, the junction contained 4 bases not matched to a gene. The length of the CDR3 is 16 residues. The CDR3 sequence is CASSHGAGTNTGELFF. The DNA of the CDR3 is TGCGCCAGCAGCCATGGAGCGGGGACGAACACCGGGGAGCTGTTTTTT.

The chain has TRBV19 and TRBJ2-7; D perhaps matches TRBD1 (5 bases). V was cut by 8 bases and J by 0 bases, with 8 bases left in between. The CDR3 extends over 12 amino acids. Germline V gene lookup returns CDR1 LNHDA and CDR2 SQIVND (reference sequence). CDR3 sequence reads: CASLGDSYEQYF. The CDR3 DNA follows: TGTGCCAGTCTAGGGGACTCCTACGAGCAGTACTTC.

The chain carries TRBV14 and TRBJ1-4, with D tentatively TRBD1 (6 bases). Germline V gene data show CDR1 as SGHDN and CDR2 as FVKESK. V was trimmed by 3 bases and J by 6 bases, leaving 14 bases between them. This CDR3 has 15 amino acids. CDR3 DNA sequence: TGTGCCAGCAGCCAGGCAGGGGCGTTGGATGAAAAACTGTTTTTT. This codes for CASSQAGALDEKLFF.

The chain joins TRBV6-1 to TRBJ2-1; a weak D match, TRBD1 (6 bases). The CDR3 is made up of 16 amino acids. The V and J ends lost 3 bases and 8 bases respectively, with 20 bases between them. Per germline, CDR1 MNHNS and CDR2 SASEGT. The CDR3 loop is CASSDIPGDSADEQFF. The CDR3 DNA reads TGTGCCAGCAGTGATATTCCAGGGGATAGTGCCGATGAGCAGTTCTTC.

This clone was observed a single time. The CDR3 loop reads CASSGRTGANEQFF. CDR3 in DNA: TGTGCCAGCAGCGGGCGGACAGGGGCCAATGAGCAGTTCTTC. This rearrangement joins TRBV5-4 to TRBJ2-1; TRBD1 agrees at 9 bases. The CDR3 length is 14 residues. The ends lost 4 bases at V and 6 bases at J; junction bases unmatched: 5. Germline V gene sequence: CDR1 SGHNT, CDR2 YYREEE (reference sequence).

The CDR3 DNA sequence: TGCGCCAGCAGCCCCTGGACGGGGGGTAAGGTCACAGATACGCAGTATTTT. Encoded protein: CASSPWTGGKVTDTQYF. The chain is built from TRBV5-1 and TRBJ2-3; 7 bases fit TRBD2. Germline V CDR1 and CDR2: SGHRS, YFSETQ. The CDR3 runs 17 residues. The junction had 13 bases not matched to a gene; V was cut back by 4 bases and J by 2 bases.

Only one count was recorded for this clone. V is TRBV28 and J is TRBJ2-4; D may be TRBD2 (6 bases). V lost 2 bases, J lost 1 base, and 15 bases lay in between. Germline assignment: CDR1 MDHEN and CDR2 SYDVKM. The CDR3 covers 17 residues. CDR3 in amino acids: CASSLGWKGRAKNIQYF. CDR3 nucleotide sequence: TGTGCCAGCAGTTTAGGTTGGAAGGGGAGGGCCAAAAACATTCAGTACTTC.

This chain uses TRBV18 with TRBJ2-7; the match to TRBD1 covers 7 bases. This CDR3 is 17 amino acids long. V shed 1 base and J 7 bases; nucleotides not matched to a gene: 16. Germline V gene data show CDR1 as KGHSH and CDR2 as LQKENI. CDR3: CASSPQGKGALSNEQYF. The CDR3 coding sequence is TGTGCCAGCTCACCACAGGGGAAGGGGGCCCTTAGTAATGAGCAGTACTTC.

This clone was observed a single time. This chain uses TRBV27 with TRBJ2-2; 7 bases line up with TRBD2. The CDR3 is 18 amino acids. Germline V lookup: CDR1 MNHEY, CDR2 SMNVEV (reference sequence). V lost 7 bases to trimming and J lost 0 bases; unmatched junction nucleotides: 14. The CDR3 is CASTGLRGLGPNTGELFF. CDR3 in DNA: TGTGCCAGCACGGGACTAAGGGGTCTAGGGCCGAACACCGGGGAGCTGTTTTTT.

Only one count was recorded for this clone. V and J are TRBV6-4 and TRBJ1-1, with D maybe TRBD1 (5 bases). CDR3 length: 15 residues. Per the germline V gene, CDR1 is MRHNA and CDR2 is SNTAGT. V was trimmed by 3 bases and J by 1 base, leaving 12 bases between them. CDR3 amino acids: CASSESGRENTEAFF. The CDR3, as DNA: TGTGCCAGCAGTGAGTCAGGGAGGGAGAACACTGAAGCTTTCTTT.

The genes are TRBV5-1 and TRBJ2-5, with D hard to call. This CDR3 is 14 amino acids long. Trimming cost V 0 bases and J 1 base, with 7 bases left between them. Germline CDR1 is SGHRS and CDR2 is YFSETQ. The CDR3 region has the DNA TGCGCCAGCAGCTTGGGGGCGACCCAAGAGACCCAGTACTTC. It translates to CASSLGATQETQYF.

The V call is TRBV21-1, the J call TRBJ2-7; the table's D call, TRBD2, has no DNA check behind it. TRBV21-1 is designated a pseudogene. There are 15 residues in the CDR3. CDR3 in amino acids: CASSKADSGGYEQYF. The CDR3 DNA reads as TGTGCCAGCAGCAAAGCGGATAGCGGGGGCTACGAGCAGTACTTC.

The chain couples TRBV6-1 to TRBJ2-7; weak D call: TRBD2 (5 bases). The CDR3 sequence is 14 residues long. With 1 base removed from V and 6 bases from J, the gap between germline ends came to 13 bases. The germline V gene encodes CDR1 MNHNS and CDR2 SASEGT. The CDR3 is CASSEVRGYGEQYF. Written as DNA, the CDR3 is TGTGCCAGCAGTGAAGTAAGAGGGTACGGCGAGCAGTACTTC.

This chain connects TRBV6-1 to TRBJ2-1; possible D gene TRBD1, 6 bases. Per the germline V gene, CDR1 is MNHNS and CDR2 is SASEGT. V was trimmed by 1 base and J by 0 bases, leaving 7 bases between them. This CDR3 is built from 15 residues. CDR3 protein: CASSEDRDSYNEQFF. In nucleotides, the CDR3 is TGTGCCAGCAGTGAAGACAGGGACTCCTACAATGAGCAGTTCTTC.

The chain has TRBV6-5 and TRBJ1-2; 7 bases fit TRBD1. The J segment lost 4 bases and the V segment lost 6 bases, leaving 5 bases of the junction unmatched. The CDR3 length is 13 residues. Germline loops: CDR1 MNHEY, CDR2 SVGAGI. DNA for the CDR3: TGTGCCAGCAGCTCAACAGGGGCCTATGGCTACACCTTC. Its translation is CASSSTGAYGYTF.

J is TRBJ1-4 and V is TRBV7-8; TRBD1 might be the D (6 bases). The CDR3 consists of 17 residues. The V gene's germline CDR1 is SGHVS and CDR2 FQNEAQ. V dropped 3 bases and J dropped 0 bases, with 14 bases sitting between them. DNA for the CDR3: TGTGCCAGCAGCTTGGTGGGGGCGGTTGCAACTAATGAAAAACTGTTTTTT. Its protein is CASSLVGAVATNEKLFF.

V and J are TRBV21-1 and TRBJ1-4. TRBV21-1 is termed a pseudogene. This CDR3 is 17 amino acids long. The CDR3 DNA reads TGTGCCAGCAGCAAAGGAGAGGGCGATGCAACTAATGAAAAACTGTTTTTT. Translating it yields CASSKGEGDATNEKLFF.